Listed below are T cell receptor beta chains from one sample, sequenced in a study of cytomegalovirus exposure and HLA in healthy donors. The data were produced by immunoSEQ multiplex PCR, yet TCRdb's version contains in-frame clones alone and is incomplete. Of about 150,000 clones in the sample, 65% to 75% were seen once. The sample comprised PBMCs. The receptor source for this set is a man between 25 and 39 years old in good health and CMV-seronegative. The CDR3 runs from the conserved cysteine through the conserved F or W. The D gene is left open where the match is weak. Size is omitted from some rows. Given values are once, few, many or a class for expanded clones.

J gene: TRBJ2-3
V gene: TRBV30
D gene: .
clone size: few
CDR3 DNA: TGTGCCTGGAGTGTCTTAAGCACAGATACGCAGTATTTT
CDR3 protein: CAWSVLSTDTQYF

J gene: TRBJ2-3
V gene: TRBV6-5
D gene: TRBD1
clone size: once
CDR3 DNA: TGTGCCAGCAGATGGGACAGGGACACAGATACGCAGTATTTT
CDR3 protein: CASRWDRDTDTQYF

J gene: TRBJ2-3
V gene: TRBV4-3
D gene: TRBD2
clone size: .
CDR3 DNA: TGCGCCAGCAGCCCTATGACTAGCGGGGGCACAGATACGCAGTATTTT
CDR3 protein: CASSPMTSGGTDTQYF

J gene: TRBJ1-2
V gene: TRBV7-2
D gene: .
clone size: .
CDR3 DNA: TGTGCCAGCAGCTTAAGCGGTTTCTTTTATGGCTACACCTTC
CDR3 protein: CASSLSGFFYGYTF

J gene: TRBJ1-3
V gene: TRBV5-1
D gene: .
clone size: .
CDR3 DNA: TGCGCCAGCAGCTTGGGCGGTCGGAGCACCATATATTTT
CDR3 protein: CASSLGGRSTIYF

J gene: TRBJ1-3
V gene: TRBV15
D gene: .
clone size: .
CDR3 DNA: TGTGCCACCAGCAGAGATCGGGGAGCTGGAAACACCATATATTTT
CDR3 protein: CATSRDRGAGNTIYF

J gene: TRBJ2-7
V gene: TRBV25-1
D gene: .
clone size: .
CDR3 DNA: TGTGCCAGCAGTGACGGGGGGCGGTACGAGCAGTACTTC
CDR3 protein: CASSDGGRYEQYF

J gene: TRBJ1-1
V gene: TRBV5-1
D gene: TRBD1
clone size: .
CDR3 DNA: TGCGCCAGCAGCTCTGGACAGGGGGGGAACACTGAAGCTTTCTTT
CDR3 protein: CASSSGQGGNTEAFF

J gene: TRBJ1-5
V gene: TRBV7-6
D gene: TRBD1
clone size: .
CDR3 DNA: TGTGCCAGCAGCCAAGGGACAGGGAAAGGCGTGGTAATGCCCCAGCATTTT
CDR3 protein: CASSQGTGKGVVMPQHF

J gene: TRBJ1-3
V gene: TRBV10-3
D gene: .
clone size: .
CDR3 DNA: TGTGCCATCAGTGACAGCTCTGGAAACACCATATATTTT
CDR3 protein: CAISDSSGNTIYF

J gene: TRBJ1-6
V gene: TRBV27
D gene: .
clone size: .
CDR3 DNA: TGTGCCAGCAGTTTAAACAGGGCTTCACCCCTCCACTTT
CDR3 protein: CASSLNRASPLHF

J gene: TRBJ2-6
V gene: TRBV18
D gene: .
clone size: .
CDR3 DNA: TGTGCCAGCTCACCCGGGGGGGCCAACGTCCTGACTTTC
CDR3 protein: CASSPGGANVLTF

J gene: TRBJ1-2
V gene: TRBV29-1
D gene: .
clone size: .
CDR3 DNA: TGCAGCGTTGTTGACCCGCGGGGCTACACCTTC
CDR3 protein: CSVVDPRGYTF

J gene: TRBJ1-2
V gene: TRBV11-2
D gene: TRBD1
clone size: .
CDR3 DNA: TGTGCCAGCAGCTATGGACAGGGGGGAATAGGCTACACCTTC
CDR3 protein: CASSYGQGGIGYTF

J gene: TRBJ1-6
V gene: TRBV30
D gene: TRBD1
clone size: .
CDR3 DNA: TGTGCCTGGAGTGTAGGTTGGGGACAGGGTAATTCACCCCTCCACTTT
CDR3 protein: CAWSVGWGQGNSPLHF

J gene: TRBJ1-5
V gene: TRBV4-2
D gene: .
clone size: once
CDR3 DNA: TGTGCCAGCAGCAAGGGGGGGCTTTCGCAGCCCCAGCATTTT
CDR3 protein: CASSKGGLSQPQHF

J gene: TRBJ2-1
V gene: TRBV28
D gene: .
clone size: .
CDR3 DNA: TGTGCCAGCAGTTCCCTGACAGGCTACTCCTACAATGAGCAGTTCTTC
CDR3 protein: CASSSLTGYSYNEQFF

J gene: TRBJ1-1
V gene: TRBV7-2
D gene: .
clone size: .
CDR3 DNA: TGTGCCAGCAGCTTAACGGCAGGGGATACTGAAGCTTTCTTT
CDR3 protein: CASSLTAGDTEAFF

J gene: TRBJ1-1
V gene: TRBV2
D gene: .
clone size: .
CDR3 DNA: TGTGCCAGCAGTGCCATCACTGAAGCTTTCTTT
CDR3 protein: CASSAITEAFF

J gene: TRBJ2-2
V gene: TRBV13
D gene: TRBD2
clone size: .
CDR3 DNA: TGTGCCAGCAGCCCGGGACTAGCGGGGGTGGCCACCGGGGAGCTGTTTTTT
CDR3 protein: CASSPGLAGVATGELFF

J gene: TRBJ2-2
V gene: TRBV27
D gene: .
clone size: .
CDR3 DNA: TGTGCCAGCAGTTTAGAAGGGGTGGGCACCGGGGAGCTGTTTTTT
CDR3 protein: CASSLEGVGTGELFF

J gene: TRBJ2-1
V gene: TRBV27
D gene: TRBD1
clone size: .
CDR3 DNA: TGTGCCTCCACCCAGGGGGGACAGGGTGACAATGAGCAGTTCTTC
CDR3 protein: CASTQGGQGDNEQFF

J gene: TRBJ2-7
V gene: TRBV6-5
D gene: .
clone size: once
CDR3 DNA: TGTGCCAGCAGGTGGGGGGGGCTTAGCGAGCAGTACTTC
CDR3 protein: CASRWGGLSEQYF

J gene: TRBJ2-7
V gene: TRBV5-4
D gene: TRBD1
clone size: few
CDR3 DNA: TGTGCCAGCAGCCCGGGACAGGGGGAAGGCGAGCAGTACTTC
CDR3 protein: CASSPGQGEGEQYF

J gene: TRBJ2-5
V gene: TRBV9
D gene: .
clone size: .
CDR3 DNA: TGTGCCAGCAGCCCCCTTCCGGCGGCCTGGGAGACCCAGTACTTC
CDR3 protein: CASSPLPAAWETQYF

J gene: TRBJ2-5
V gene: TRBV15
D gene: .
clone size: .
CDR3 DNA: TGTGCCACCAGCAGAGATCGGGGGGAGACCCAGTACTTC
CDR3 protein: CATSRDRGETQYF

J gene: TRBJ2-5
V gene: TRBV7-9
D gene: .
clone size: .
CDR3 DNA: TGTGCCAGCAGCTTAGTAGGGGGGGGAGAGACCCAGTACTTC
CDR3 protein: CASSLVGGGETQYF

J gene: TRBJ2-3
V gene: TRBV7-9
D gene: TRBD1
clone size: once
CDR3 DNA: TGTGCCAGCAGCGACAGGGGGCGATCAGATACGCAGTATTTT
CDR3 protein: CASSDRGRSDTQYF

J gene: TRBJ1-5
V gene: TRBV11-3
D gene: TRBD1
clone size: .
CDR3 DNA: TGTGCCAGCAGATTTGGGACAGGGGATCAGCCCCAGCATTTT
CDR3 protein: CASRFGTGDQPQHF

J gene: TRBJ1-4
V gene: TRBV7-2
D gene: TRBD1
clone size: .
CDR3 DNA: TGTGCCAGCAGCCAACAGGGGACAGCTAATGAAAAACTGTTTTTT
CDR3 protein: CASSQQGTANEKLFF

J gene: TRBJ1-2
V gene: TRBV7-9
D gene: .
clone size: .
CDR3 DNA: TGTGCCAGCAGCTTTTCTGGGCAGTTCGACGGCTACACCTTC
CDR3 protein: CASSFSGQFDGYTF

J gene: TRBJ2-7
V gene: TRBV5-1
D gene: .
clone size: .
CDR3 DNA: TGCGCCAGCAGCTTAGGAGGATACCCCTACGAGCAGTACTTC
CDR3 protein: CASSLGGYPYEQYF

J gene: TRBJ1-6
V gene: TRBV6-1
D gene: .
clone size: .
CDR3 DNA: TGTGCCAGCAGTGAAGGTGTTGGGGCTTCACCCCTCCACTTT
CDR3 protein: CASSEGVGASPLHF

J gene: TRBJ2-7
V gene: TRBV2
D gene: .
clone size: .
CDR3 DNA: TGTGCCAGCAGAGTCCTATCGGAGGGGTACTTC
CDR3 protein: CASRVLSEGYF

J gene: TRBJ1-1
V gene: TRBV27
D gene: .
clone size: few
CDR3 DNA: TGCGCCAACGATGCGGGGAGGCGGATGAACACTGAAGCTTTCTTT
CDR3 protein: CANDAGRRMNTEAFF

J gene: TRBJ1-5
V gene: TRBV6-5
D gene: .
clone size: .
CDR3 DNA: TGTGCCAGCAGTTACGGGCAGGGTCAGCCCCAGCATTTT
CDR3 protein: CASSYGQGQPQHF

J gene: TRBJ1-1
V gene: TRBV7-8
D gene: .
clone size: .
CDR3 DNA: TGTGCCAGCAGCCCTAGCCGTAGGAACACTGAAGCTTTCTTT
CDR3 protein: CASSPSRRNTEAFF

J gene: TRBJ1-6
V gene: TRBV9
D gene: TRBD1
clone size: .
CDR3 DNA: TGTGCCAGCAGCGCCGAGGGGGGGACAGGGGTGAATTCACCCCTCCACTTT
CDR3 protein: CASSAEGGTGVNSPLHF

J gene: TRBJ2-7
V gene: TRBV7-9
D gene: .
clone size: .
CDR3 DNA: TGTTCCAGCAGCTCATTCGAGAACGACGAGCAGTACTTC
CDR3 protein: CSSSSFENDEQYF

J gene: TRBJ1-4
V gene: TRBV15
D gene: TRBD1
clone size: .
CDR3 DNA: TGTGCCACCAGCAGAAATAGACAGGGGGCGAATAGTGCTAATGAAAAACTGTTTTTT
CDR3 protein: CATSRNRQGANSANEKLFF

J gene: TRBJ2-3
V gene: TRBV29-1
D gene: TRBD2
clone size: .
CDR3 DNA: TGCAGCGTTAACCGGGTTTGGAGCGGGGGCTCGGATACGCAGTATTTT
CDR3 protein: CSVNRVWSGGSDTQYF

J gene: TRBJ1-6
V gene: TRBV19
D gene: TRBD1
clone size: .
CDR3 DNA: TGTGCCAGTAGGGCGGGACAGGGGGAAAATTCACCCCTCCACTTT
CDR3 protein: CASRAGQGENSPLHF

J gene: TRBJ2-7
V gene: TRBV7-2
D gene: .
clone size: .
CDR3 DNA: TGTGCCAGCAGCGGCAGGGTAGTCCACGAGCAGTACTTC
CDR3 protein: CASSGRVVHEQYF

J gene: TRBJ1-1
V gene: TRBV5-1
D gene: TRBD1
clone size: .
CDR3 DNA: TGCGCCAGCAGCTCTACCCGGGACAGGGACGGAGCTTTCTTT
CDR3 protein: CASSSTRDRDGAFF

J gene: TRBJ2-7
V gene: TRBV25-1
D gene: TRBD1
clone size: few
CDR3 DNA: TGTGCCAGCGCCGGGACAGAAAACGACGAGCAGTACTTC
CDR3 protein: CASAGTENDEQYF

J gene: TRBJ1-3
V gene: TRBV5-1
D gene: .
clone size: once
CDR3 DNA: TGCGCCAGCAGCGACCCCGGGACAGGAAACACCATATATTTT
CDR3 protein: CASSDPGTGNTIYF

J gene: TRBJ1-2
V gene: TRBV28
D gene: TRBD1
clone size: .
CDR3 DNA: TGTGCCAGCAGTTTATTGACAGGGGCAAATGGCTACACCTTC
CDR3 protein: CASSLLTGANGYTF

J gene: TRBJ1-1
V gene: TRBV4-2
D gene: .
clone size: .
CDR3 DNA: TGTGCCAGCAGCCTCAGCTCCCAGGGGAACACTGAAGCTTTCTTT
CDR3 protein: CASSLSSQGNTEAFF